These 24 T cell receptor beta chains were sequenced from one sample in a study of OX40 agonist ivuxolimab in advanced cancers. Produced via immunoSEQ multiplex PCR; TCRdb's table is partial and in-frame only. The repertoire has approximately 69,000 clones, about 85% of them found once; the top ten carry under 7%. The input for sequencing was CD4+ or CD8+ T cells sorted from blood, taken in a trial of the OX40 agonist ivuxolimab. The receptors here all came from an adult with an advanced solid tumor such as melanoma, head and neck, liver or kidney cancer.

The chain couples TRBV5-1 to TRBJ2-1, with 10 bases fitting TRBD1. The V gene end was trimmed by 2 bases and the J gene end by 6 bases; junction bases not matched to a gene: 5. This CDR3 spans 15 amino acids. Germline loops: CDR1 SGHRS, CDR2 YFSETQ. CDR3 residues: CASSFGQGESNEQFF. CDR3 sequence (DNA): TGCGCCAGCAGCTTCGGACAGGGGGAGAGCAATGAGCAGTTCTTC. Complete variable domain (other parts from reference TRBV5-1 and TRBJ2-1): KAGVTQTPRYLIKTRGQQVTLSCSPISGHRSVSWYQQTPGQGLQFLFEYFSETQRNKGNFPGRFSGRQFSNSRSEMNVSTLELGDSALYLCASSFGQGESNEQFFGPGTRLTVL.

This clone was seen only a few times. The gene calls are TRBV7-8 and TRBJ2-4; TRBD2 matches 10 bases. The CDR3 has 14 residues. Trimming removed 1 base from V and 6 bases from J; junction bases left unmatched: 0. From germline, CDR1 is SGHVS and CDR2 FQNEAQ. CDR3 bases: TGTGCCAGCAGCTTAGGGACTAGCGGAAACATTCAGTACTTC. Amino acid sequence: CASSLGTSGNIQYF.

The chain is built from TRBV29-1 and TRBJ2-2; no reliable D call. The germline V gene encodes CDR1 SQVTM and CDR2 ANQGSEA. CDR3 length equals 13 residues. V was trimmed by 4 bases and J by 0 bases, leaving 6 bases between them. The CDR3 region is CSVGGPNTGELFF. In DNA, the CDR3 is TGCAGCGTTGGCGGACCGAACACCGGGGAGCTGTTTTTT.

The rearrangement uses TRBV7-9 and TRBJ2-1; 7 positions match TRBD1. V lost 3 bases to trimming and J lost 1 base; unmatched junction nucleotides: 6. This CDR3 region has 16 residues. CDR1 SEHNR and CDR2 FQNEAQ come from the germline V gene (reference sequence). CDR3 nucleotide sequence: TGTGCCAGCAGCTTCGGGACAGTTTTATCCTACAATGAGCAGTTCTTC. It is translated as CASSFGTVLSYNEQFF.

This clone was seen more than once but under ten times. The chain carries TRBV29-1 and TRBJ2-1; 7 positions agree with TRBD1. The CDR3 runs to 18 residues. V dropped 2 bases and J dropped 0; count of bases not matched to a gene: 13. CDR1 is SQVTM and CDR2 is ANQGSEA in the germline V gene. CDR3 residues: CSVEQGGRLTSSYNEQFF. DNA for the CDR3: TGCAGCGTTGAACAAGGGGGCAGGCTTACAAGCTCCTACAATGAGCAGTTCTTC.

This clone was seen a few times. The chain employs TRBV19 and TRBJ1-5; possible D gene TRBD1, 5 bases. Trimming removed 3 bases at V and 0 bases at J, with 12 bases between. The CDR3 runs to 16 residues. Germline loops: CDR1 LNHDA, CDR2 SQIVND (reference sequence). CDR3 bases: TGTGCCAGTAGTATCTCGACAGCTATTAGCAATCAGCCCCAGCATTTT. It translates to CASSISTAISNQPQHF.

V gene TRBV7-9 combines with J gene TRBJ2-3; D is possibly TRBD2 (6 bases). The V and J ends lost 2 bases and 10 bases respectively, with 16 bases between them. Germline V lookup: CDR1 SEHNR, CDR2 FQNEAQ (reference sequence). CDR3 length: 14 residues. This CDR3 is CASSLTAGNEAQYF. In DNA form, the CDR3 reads TGTGCCAGCAGCTTAACAGCGGGTAATGAGGCGCAGTATTTT.

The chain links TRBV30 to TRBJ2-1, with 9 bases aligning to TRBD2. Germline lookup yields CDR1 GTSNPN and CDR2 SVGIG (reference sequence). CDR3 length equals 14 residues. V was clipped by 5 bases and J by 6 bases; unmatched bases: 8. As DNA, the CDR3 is TGTGCCTGGGAAACTAGCGGGCGGGGCAATGAGCAGTTCTTC. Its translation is CAWETSGRGNEQFF.

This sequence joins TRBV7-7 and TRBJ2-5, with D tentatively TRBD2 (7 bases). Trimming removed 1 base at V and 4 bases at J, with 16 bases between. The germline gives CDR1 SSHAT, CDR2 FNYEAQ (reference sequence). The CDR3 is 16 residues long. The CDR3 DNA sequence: TGTGCCAGCAGCTTAGGTGGGGGGGGGACAATAGAGACCCAGTACTTC. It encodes CASSLGGGGTIETQYF.

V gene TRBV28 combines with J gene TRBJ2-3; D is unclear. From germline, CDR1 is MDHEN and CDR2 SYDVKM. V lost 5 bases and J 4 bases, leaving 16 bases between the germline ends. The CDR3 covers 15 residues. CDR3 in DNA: TGTGCCAGCAGTGTCACCCAGGAGATGGCAGATACGCAGTATTTT. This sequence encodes CASSVTQEMADTQYF.

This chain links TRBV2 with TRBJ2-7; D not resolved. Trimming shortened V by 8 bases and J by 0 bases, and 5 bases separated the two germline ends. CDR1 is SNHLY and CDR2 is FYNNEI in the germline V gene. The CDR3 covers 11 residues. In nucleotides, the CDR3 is TGTGCCAGCGAGAGCTCCTACGAGCAGTACGTC. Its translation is CASESSYEQYV.

CDR3 DNA sequence: TGTGCCAGCAGCTCTGCCTCACAGGGGGGAGTTAGGGAAAAACTGTTTTTT. It yields the protein CASSSASQGGVREKLFF. The V call is TRBV5-4, the J call TRBJ1-4; 8 positions agree with TRBD1. The V gene's germline CDR1 is SGHNT and CDR2 YYREEE (reference sequence). The ends lost 3 bases at V and 8 bases at J; junction bases unmatched: 15. The CDR3 is made up of 17 amino acids.

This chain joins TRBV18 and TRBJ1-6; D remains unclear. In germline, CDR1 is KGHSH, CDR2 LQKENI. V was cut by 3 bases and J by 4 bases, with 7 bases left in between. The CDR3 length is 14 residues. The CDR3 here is CASSPSGYNSPLHF. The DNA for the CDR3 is TGTGCCAGCTCACCGTCCGGTTATAATTCACCCCTCCACTTT.

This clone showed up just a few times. The chain's CDR3 is CASSVDGASNQPQHF. The CDR3 DNA is TGTGCCAGCAGCGTAGATGGGGCGAGCAATCAGCCCCAGCATTTT. The V gene is TRBV9, the J gene TRBJ1-5; D perhaps matches TRBD1 (5 bases). Germline values: CDR1 SGDLS, CDR2 YYNGEE. V gave up 0 bases and J gave up 1 base, with 8 bases separating them. This CDR3 has 15 residues.

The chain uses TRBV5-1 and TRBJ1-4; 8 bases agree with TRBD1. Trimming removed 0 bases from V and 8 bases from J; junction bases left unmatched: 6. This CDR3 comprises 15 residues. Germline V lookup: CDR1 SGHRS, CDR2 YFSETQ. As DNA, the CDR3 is TGCGCCAGCAGCTTGGCCCAGGGGGCGAGAGAAAAACTGTTTTTT. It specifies CASSLAQGAREKLFF.

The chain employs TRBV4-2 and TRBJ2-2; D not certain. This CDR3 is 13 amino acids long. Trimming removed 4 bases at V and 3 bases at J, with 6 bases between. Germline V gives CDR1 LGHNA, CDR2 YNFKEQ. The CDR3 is CASSRPDTGELFF. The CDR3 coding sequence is TGTGCCAGCAGCCGCCCGGACACCGGGGAGCTGTTTTTT.

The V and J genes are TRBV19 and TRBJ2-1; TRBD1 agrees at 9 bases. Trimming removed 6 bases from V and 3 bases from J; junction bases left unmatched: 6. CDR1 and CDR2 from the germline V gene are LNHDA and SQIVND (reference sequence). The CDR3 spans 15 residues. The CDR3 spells CASRLRTGVYNEQFF. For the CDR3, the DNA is TGTGCCAGTAGGCTGCGGACAGGGGTCTACAATGAGCAGTTCTTC. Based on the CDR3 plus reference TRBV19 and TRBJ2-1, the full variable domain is DGGITQSPKYLFRKEGQNVTLSCEQNLNHDAMYWYRQDPGQGLRLIYYSQIVNDFQKGDIAEGYSVSREKKESFPLTVTSAQKNPTAFYLCASRLRTGVYNEQFFGPGTRLTVL.

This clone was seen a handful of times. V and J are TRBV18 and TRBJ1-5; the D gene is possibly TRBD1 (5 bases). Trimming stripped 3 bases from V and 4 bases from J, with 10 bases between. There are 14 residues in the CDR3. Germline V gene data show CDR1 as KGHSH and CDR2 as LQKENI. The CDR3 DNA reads TGTGCCAGCTCACCGGGCAGACAGAATCAGCCCCAGCATTTT. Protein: CASSPGRQNQPQHF.

CDR3 region: CASRGGGTDTQYF. In nucleotides, the CDR3 is TGTGCCAGCAGAGGAGGTGGGACAGATACGCAGTATTTT. The chain combines TRBV27 with TRBJ2-3; maybe TRBD2 (5 bases). V was clipped by 6 bases and J by 3 bases, with 10 bases between them. CDR1 is MNHEY and CDR2 is SMNVEV in the germline V gene (reference sequence). This CDR3 has 13 amino acids.

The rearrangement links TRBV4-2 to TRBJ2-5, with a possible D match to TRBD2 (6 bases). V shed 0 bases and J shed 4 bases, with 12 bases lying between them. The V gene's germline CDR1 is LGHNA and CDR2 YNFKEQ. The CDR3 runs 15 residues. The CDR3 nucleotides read TGTGCCAGCAGCCAAGATAGGAGGGAAGGAGAGACCCAGTACTTC. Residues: CASSQDRREGETQYF.

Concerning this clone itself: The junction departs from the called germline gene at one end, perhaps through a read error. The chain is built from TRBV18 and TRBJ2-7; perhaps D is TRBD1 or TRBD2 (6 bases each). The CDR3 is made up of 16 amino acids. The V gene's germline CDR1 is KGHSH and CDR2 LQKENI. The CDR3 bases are TGTGCCAGCTCACCCCGAGGAGGGGGGCCTGACTCTTTTTCGGTCTTC. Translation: CASSPRGGGPDSFSVF.

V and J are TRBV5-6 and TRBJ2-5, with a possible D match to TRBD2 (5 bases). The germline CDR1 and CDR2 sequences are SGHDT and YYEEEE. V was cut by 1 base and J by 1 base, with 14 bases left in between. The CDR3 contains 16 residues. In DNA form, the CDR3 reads TGTGCCAGCAGCTTGCGGGCGGGCCGGTTCCAAGAGACCCAGTACTTC. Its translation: CASSLRAGRFQETQYF.

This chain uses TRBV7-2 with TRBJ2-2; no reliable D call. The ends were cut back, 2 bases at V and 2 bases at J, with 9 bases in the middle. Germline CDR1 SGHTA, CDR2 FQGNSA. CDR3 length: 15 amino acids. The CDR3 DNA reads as TGTGCCAGCAGCTTAAATGGGTTAAACACCGGGGAGCTGTTTTTT. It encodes CASSLNGLNTGELFF. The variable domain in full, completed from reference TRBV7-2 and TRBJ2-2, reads GAGVSQSPSNKVTEKGKDVELRCDPISGHTALYWYRQSLGQGLEFLIYFQGNSAPDKSGLPSDRFSAERTGGSVSTLTIQRTQQEDSAVYLCASSLNGLNTGELFFGEGSRLTVL.

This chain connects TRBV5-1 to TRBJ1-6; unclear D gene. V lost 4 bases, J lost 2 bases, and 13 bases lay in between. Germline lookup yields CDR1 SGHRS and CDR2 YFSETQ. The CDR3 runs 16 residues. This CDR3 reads CASSEDPGPYNSPLHF. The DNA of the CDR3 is TGCGCCAGCAGCGAGGACCCCGGCCCCTATAATTCACCCCTCCACTTT.